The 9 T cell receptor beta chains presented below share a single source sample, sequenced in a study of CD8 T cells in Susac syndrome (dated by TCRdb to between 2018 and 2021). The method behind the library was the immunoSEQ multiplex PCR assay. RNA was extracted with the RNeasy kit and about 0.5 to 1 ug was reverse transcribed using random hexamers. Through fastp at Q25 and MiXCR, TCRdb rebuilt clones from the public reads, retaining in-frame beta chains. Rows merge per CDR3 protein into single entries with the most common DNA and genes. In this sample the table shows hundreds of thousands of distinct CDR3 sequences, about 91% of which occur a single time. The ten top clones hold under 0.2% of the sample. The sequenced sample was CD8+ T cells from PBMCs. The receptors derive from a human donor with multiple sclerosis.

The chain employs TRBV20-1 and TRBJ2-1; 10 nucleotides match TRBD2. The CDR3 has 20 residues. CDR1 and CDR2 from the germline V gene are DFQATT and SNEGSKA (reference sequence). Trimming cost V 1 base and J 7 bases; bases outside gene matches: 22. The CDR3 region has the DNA TGCAGTGCTAGAGCCCTACTAAGTGCACTAGCGGGGCCCTTTGGGAATGAGCAGTTCTTC. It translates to CSARALLSALAGPFGNEQFF.

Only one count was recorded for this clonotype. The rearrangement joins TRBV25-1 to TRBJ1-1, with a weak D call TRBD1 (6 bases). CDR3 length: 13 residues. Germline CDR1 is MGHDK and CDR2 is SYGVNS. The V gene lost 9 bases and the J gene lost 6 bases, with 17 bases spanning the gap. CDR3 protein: CASHPPGQPEAFF. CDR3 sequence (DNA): TGTGCCAGTCATCCCCCGGGACAACCTGAAGCTTTCTTT.

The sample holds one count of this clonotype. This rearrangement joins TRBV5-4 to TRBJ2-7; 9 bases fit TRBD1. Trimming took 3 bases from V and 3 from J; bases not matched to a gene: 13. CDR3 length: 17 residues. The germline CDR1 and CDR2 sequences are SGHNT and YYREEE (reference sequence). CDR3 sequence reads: CASSWGPGQGFLYEQYF. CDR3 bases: TGTGCCAGCAGCTGGGGCCCGGGACAGGGCTTTCTCTACGAGCAGTACTTC.

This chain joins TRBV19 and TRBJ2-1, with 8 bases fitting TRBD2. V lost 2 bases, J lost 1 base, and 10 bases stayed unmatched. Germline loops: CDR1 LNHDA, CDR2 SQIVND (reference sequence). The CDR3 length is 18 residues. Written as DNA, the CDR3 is TGTGCCAGTAGTATACCCCCCTCGGCGGGAGGATCCTACAATGAGCAGTTCTTC. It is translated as CASSIPPSAGGSYNEQFF.

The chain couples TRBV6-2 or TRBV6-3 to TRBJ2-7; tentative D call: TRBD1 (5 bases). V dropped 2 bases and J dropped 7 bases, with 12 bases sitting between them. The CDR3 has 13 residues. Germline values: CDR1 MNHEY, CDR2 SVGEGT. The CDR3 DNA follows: TGTGCCAGCAGTTACGGCAGGGTGAAGGAGCAGTACTTC. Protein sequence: CASSYGRVKEQYF.

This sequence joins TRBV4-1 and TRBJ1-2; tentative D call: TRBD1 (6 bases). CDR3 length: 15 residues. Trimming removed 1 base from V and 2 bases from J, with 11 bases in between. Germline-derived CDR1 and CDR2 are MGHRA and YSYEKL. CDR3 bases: TGCGCCAGCAGCCAAGTACAGGGTGACAACTATGGCTACACCTTC. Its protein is CASSQVQGDNYGYTF.

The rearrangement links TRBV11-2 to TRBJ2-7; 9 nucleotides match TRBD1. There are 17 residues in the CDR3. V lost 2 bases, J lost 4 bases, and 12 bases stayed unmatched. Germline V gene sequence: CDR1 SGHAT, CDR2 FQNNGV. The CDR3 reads CASSLYEGGTGMYEQYF. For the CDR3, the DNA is TGTGCCAGCAGCTTATATGAGGGTGGGACAGGGATGTACGAGCAGTACTTC.

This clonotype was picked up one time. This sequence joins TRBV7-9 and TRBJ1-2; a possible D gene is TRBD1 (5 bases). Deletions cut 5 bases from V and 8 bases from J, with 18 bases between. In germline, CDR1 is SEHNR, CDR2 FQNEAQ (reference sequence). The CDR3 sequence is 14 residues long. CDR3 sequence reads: CASSPRDLGVGYTF. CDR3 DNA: TGTGCCAGCAGCCCTCGGGATCTAGGGGTCGGCTACACCTTC.

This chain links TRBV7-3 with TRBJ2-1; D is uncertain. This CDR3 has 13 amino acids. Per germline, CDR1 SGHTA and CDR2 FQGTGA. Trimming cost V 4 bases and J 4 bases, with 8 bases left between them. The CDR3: CASSSTIYNEQFF. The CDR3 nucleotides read TGTGCCAGCAGCTCGACAATATACAATGAGCAGTTCTTC.